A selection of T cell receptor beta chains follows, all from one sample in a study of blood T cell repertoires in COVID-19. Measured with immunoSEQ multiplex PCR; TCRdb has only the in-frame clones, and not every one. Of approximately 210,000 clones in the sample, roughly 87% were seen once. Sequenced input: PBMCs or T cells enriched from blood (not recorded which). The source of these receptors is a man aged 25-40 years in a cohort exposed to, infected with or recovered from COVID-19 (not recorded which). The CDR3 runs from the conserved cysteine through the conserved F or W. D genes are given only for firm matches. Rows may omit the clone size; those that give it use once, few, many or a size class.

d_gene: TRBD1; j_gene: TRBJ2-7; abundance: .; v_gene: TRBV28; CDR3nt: TGTGCCAGCAGTTCCTCCGGGACAGCCTACGAGCAGTACTTC; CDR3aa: CASSSSGTAYEQYF
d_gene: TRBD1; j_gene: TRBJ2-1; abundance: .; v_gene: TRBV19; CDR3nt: TGTGTTGACGGGGGACAGGGTATCTCGTGGGCCTACAATGAGCAGTTCTTC; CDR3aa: CVDGGQGISWAYNEQFF
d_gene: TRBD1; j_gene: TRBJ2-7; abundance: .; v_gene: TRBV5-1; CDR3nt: TGCGCCAGCAGCTCTACTACTTCCGGGACAGGGGAGACCTACGAGCAGTACTTC; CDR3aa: CASSSTTSGTGETYEQYF
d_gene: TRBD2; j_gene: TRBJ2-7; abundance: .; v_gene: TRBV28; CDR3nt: TGTGCCAGCAGTTCCAGCGGGGGCGGCTCCTACGAGCAGTACTTC; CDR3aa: CASSSSGGGSYEQYF
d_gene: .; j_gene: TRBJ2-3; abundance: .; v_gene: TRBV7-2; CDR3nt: TGTGCCAGCAGCCTAGAGGACTTTCCCACAGATACGCAGTATTTT; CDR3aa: CASSLEDFPTDTQYF
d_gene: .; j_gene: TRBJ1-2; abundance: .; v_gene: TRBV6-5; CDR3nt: TGTGCCAGCAGTTACTTGGGCAGGGCAGAGTCTGGCTACACCTTC; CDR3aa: CASSYLGRAESGYTF
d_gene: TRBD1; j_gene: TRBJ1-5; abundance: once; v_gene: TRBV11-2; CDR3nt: TGTGCCAGCAGCAGTCCGGGACAGTCTTTCAATCAGCCCCAGCATTTT; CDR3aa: CASSSPGQSFNQPQHF
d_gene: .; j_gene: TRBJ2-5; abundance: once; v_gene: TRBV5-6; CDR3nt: TGTGCCAGCAGCTCACGGACTACGCAAGAGACCCAGTACTTC; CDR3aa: CASSSRTTQETQYF
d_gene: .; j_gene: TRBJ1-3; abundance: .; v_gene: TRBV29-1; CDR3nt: TGCAGCGTTCGGGTCGGCTCTGGAAACACCATATATTTT; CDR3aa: CSVRVGSGNTIYF
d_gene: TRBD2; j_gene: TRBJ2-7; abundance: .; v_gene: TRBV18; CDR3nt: TGTGCCAGCTCACGAGGGACGGGCAGAGCGGGGTACGAGCAGTACTTC; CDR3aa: CASSRGTGRAGYEQYF
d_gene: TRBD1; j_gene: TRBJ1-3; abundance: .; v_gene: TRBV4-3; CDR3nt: TGCGCCAGCAGTCTACATTACAGGGGCTCTGGAAACACCATATATTTT; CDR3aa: CASSLHYRGSGNTIYF
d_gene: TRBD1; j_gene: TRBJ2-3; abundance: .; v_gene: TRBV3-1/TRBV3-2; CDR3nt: TGTGCCAGCAGCCTACACAAAGGACAGGGCACAGATACGCAGTATTTT; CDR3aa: CASSLHKGQGTDTQYF
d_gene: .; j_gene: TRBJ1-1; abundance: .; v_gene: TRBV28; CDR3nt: TGTGCCAGCAGTTCCGGGTTTTACACTGAAGCTTTCTTT; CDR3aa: CASSSGFYTEAFF
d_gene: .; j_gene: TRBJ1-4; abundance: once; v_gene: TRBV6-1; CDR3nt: TGTGCCAGCAGTGAAGCGCTTCGACAGCCTAATGAAAAACTGTTTTTT; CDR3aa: CASSEALRQPNEKLFF
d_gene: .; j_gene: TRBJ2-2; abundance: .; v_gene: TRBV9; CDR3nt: TGTGCCAGCAGCCCTAAAGGAGCAGGGGCCGCCGGGGAGCTGTTTTTT; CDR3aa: CASSPKGAGAAGELFF
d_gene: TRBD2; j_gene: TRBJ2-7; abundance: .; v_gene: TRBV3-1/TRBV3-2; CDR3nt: TGTGCCAGCAGCCAAGCGTTGGGAAAGACTAGCGGGAGGGCCTACGAGCAGTACTTC; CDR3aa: CASSQALGKTSGRAYEQYF
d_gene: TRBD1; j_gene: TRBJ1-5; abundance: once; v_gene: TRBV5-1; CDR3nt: TGCGCCAGCAGCTTTCAGGGGGCGATAGGACAGCCCCAGCATTTT; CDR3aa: CASSFQGAIGQPQHF
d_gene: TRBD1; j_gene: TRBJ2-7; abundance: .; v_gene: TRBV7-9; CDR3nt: TGTGCCAGCAGCCCAATCGGGACAGGGAACCCCTACGAGCAGTACTTC; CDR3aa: CASSPIGTGNPYEQYF
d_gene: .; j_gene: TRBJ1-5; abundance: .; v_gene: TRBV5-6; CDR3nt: TGTGCCAGCAGCTTGGCTTCCCGGAATCAGCCCCAGCATTTT; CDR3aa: CASSLASRNQPQHF
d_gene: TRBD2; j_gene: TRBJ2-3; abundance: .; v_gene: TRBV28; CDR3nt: TGTGCCAGCAGTGGCAGGGGACTAGCGGGAGCAGATACGCAGTATTTT; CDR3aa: CASSGRGLAGADTQYF
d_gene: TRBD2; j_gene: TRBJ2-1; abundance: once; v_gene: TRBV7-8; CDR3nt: TGTGCCAGCAGCTCAACTAGCGGTGAGCAGTTCTTC; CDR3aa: CASSSTSGEQFF
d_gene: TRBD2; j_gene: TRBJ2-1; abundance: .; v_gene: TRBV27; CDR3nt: TGTGCCAGCAGCTTACGGGTCGCGGGGGGCTCCTACAATGAGCAGTTCTTC; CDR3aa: CASSLRVAGGSYNEQFF
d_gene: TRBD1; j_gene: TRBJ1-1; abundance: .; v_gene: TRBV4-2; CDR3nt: TGTGCCAGCAGCCAAGGACAGGGGCCTGAAGCTTTCTTT; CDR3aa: CASSQGQGPEAFF
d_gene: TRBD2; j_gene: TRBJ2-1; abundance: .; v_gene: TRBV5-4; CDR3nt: TGTGCCAGCAGCTTGAGGCGGGAGGAAGCGAATGAGCAGTTCTTC; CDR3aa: CASSLRREEANEQFF
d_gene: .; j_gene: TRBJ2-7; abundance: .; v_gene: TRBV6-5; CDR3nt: TGTGCCAGCAGTAGGGGGGGTAGGGGCTCCTACGAGCAGTACTTC; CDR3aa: CASSRGGRGSYEQYF
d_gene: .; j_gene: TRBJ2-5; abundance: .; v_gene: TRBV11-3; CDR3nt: TGTGCCAGCAGCTTAGGCCAGAACCAAGAGACCCAGTACTTC; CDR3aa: CASSLGQNQETQYF
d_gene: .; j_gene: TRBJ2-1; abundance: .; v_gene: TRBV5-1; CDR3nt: TGCGCCAGCAGCTTGGGGGAGAGCTCCTACAATGAGCAGTTCTTC; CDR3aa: CASSLGESSYNEQFF
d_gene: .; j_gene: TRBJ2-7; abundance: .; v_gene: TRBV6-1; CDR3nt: TGTGCCACCTCAGCCTGGCCTAGCGACGAGCAGTACTTC; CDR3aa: CATSAWPSDEQYF
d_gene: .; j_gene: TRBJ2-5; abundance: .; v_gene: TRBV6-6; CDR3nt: TGTGCCACCTTACTAAGCCAAGAGACCCAGTACTTC; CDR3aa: CATLLSQETQYF